In this sample, the clone carrying this T cell receptor (beta chain) turned up a few times. The antigen remains unidentified. V lost 10 bases to trimming and J lost 5 bases, with 18 bases between them. The CDR3 sequence is 13 residues long. CDR1 and CDR2 (germline): MNHEY, SMNVEV (reference sequence). These data are taken from a study of cytomegalovirus exposure and HLA in healthy donors. General study findings and limits: HLA-A and HLA-B allele assignments for most subjects were reportedly predicted accurately using TCR beta sequences. Solely CMV serostatus was available to characterize immune exposure.

The PCR contained 60 Vbeta and 13 Jbeta primers. In the authors' workflow: In a later analysis, the count reached 82 million or so unique TCR beta chains, with 9 million to 11 million shared. Generated by immunoSEQ multiplex PCR, the TCRdb table keeps only in-frame clones and is missing some. That table is the source of V, J and clone size, and D and trimming were worked out from the DNA. The table has about 130,000 clones, about 76% seen once. The gene calls are TRBV27 and TRBJ2-7, with a possible D match to TRBD2 (7 bases). The clonotype was recovered from a man between 40 and 49 years old in good health and CMV-seropositive. The sample consisted of PBMCs. CDR3 DNA sequence: TGTGCCACCAGAGGGGGGGCGCGGAACGAGCAGTACTTC. Protein: CATRGGARNEQYF.